The 32 T cell receptor beta chains listed next were all sequenced from one sample in a study of T cells in Graves' hyperthyroidism and ophthalmopathy. TCR beta CDR3 regions were amplified from RNA. The HTBI primer set served for first-round RT-PCR of the TCR CDR3. TCRdb called the multiplex PCR reads again in MiXCR, with one record for every CDR3 protein. Among hundreds of thousands of distinct CDR3 sequences, about 24% were seen once, and the ten largest hold about 11%. Sequencing was done on a sample of blood. These receptors were obtained from a woman aged 25 to 39 with Graves' ophthalmopathy.

Details on this clonotype: Since the CDR3 does not end with the conserved phenylalanine or tryptophan, this likely comes from a read error. The V and J genes are TRBV19 and TRBJ2-2; 11 positions match TRBD2. Germline V gene sequence: CDR1 LNHDA, CDR2 SQIVND (reference sequence). Germline trimming cut 3 bases from V and 7 bases from J; bases unmatched to any gene: 4. This CDR3 comprises 15 residues. The CDR3 DNA is TGTGCCAGTAGTATTAGCGGGGGGGCGTTCGGGGAGCTGTTTTTG. Amino acids: CASSISGGAFGELFL.

This clonotype was recorded at least ten times. This chain connects TRBV20-1 to TRBJ2-7; D perhaps matches TRBD1 (6 bases). Looked up from germline, CDR1 is DFQATT and CDR2 is SNEGSKA (reference sequence). This CDR3 contains 17 residues. V lost 0 bases to trimming and J lost 3 bases, with 21 bases between them. The chain's CDR3 is CSAREAGAEPVRYEQYF. DNA for the CDR3: TGCAGTGCTAGAGAAGCAGGGGCCGAGCCTGTTCGCTACGAGCAGTACTTC.

This clonotype turned up a few times. The chain couples TRBV7-9 to TRBJ2-5; D is tentatively TRBD1 or TRBD2 (5 bases each). V lost 8 bases to trimming and J lost 5 bases, with 12 bases between them. CDR1 SEHNR and CDR2 FQNEAQ come from the germline V gene (reference sequence). CDR3 length: 12 amino acids. The DNA of the CDR3 is TGTGCCAGCCTGATCTGGGGGGAGACCCAGTACTTC. This gives the protein CASLIWGETQYF.

This clonotype was recorded many times. The V gene is TRBV19, the J gene TRBJ1-1; D is ambiguous. Germline CDR1 is LNHDA and CDR2 is SQIVND (reference sequence). The CDR3 loop spans 13 amino acids. V gave up 7 bases and J gave up 4 bases, with 13 bases separating them. The CDR3 sequence is CASTAVRGTEAFF. The DNA of the CDR3 is TGTGCCAGTACGGCAGTTCGTGGCACTGAAGCTTTCTTT.

This clonotype was observed many times. The V gene is TRBV6-2 or TRBV6-3, the J gene TRBJ1-1; D uncertain. This CDR3 is 14 amino acids long. The V gene's germline CDR1 is MNHEY and CDR2 SVGEGT. The germline V and J ends were trimmed by 7 bases and 1 base, with 13 bases remaining between them. CDR3 sequence: CASIFDRENTEAFF. For the CDR3, the DNA is TGTGCCAGCATTTTCGACCGGGAGAACACTGAAGCTTTCTTT.

This clonotype occurred many times. The chain links TRBV30 to TRBJ2-7, with 9 bases that match TRBD1. In germline, CDR1 is GTSNPN, CDR2 SVGIG (reference sequence). The trim removed 3 bases at V and 3 bases at J, leaving 9 bases unmatched. The CDR3 contains 15 residues. Here the CDR3 DNA reads TGTGCCTGGAGCCCCGGGACAGGGAGCCTCTACGAGCAGTACTTC. This translates into CAWSPGTGSLYEQYF.

This clonotype was recorded at least ten times. The chain joins TRBV7-3 to TRBJ1-2; TRBD1 is a possible D gene (6 bases). This CDR3 contains 14 residues. CDR1 and CDR2 from the germline V gene are SGHTA and FQGTGA. The V and J ends lost 5 bases and 4 bases respectively, with 14 bases between them. The CDR3 sequence: CASSLGPTGYGYTF. The CDR3 DNA reads TGTGCCAGCAGCCTCGGACCGACAGGCTATGGCTACACCTTC.

This clonotype has at least ten counts. The rearrangement links TRBV20-1 to TRBJ1-1; D is unresolved. V lost 6 bases, J lost 3 bases, and 11 bases lay in between. The germline V gene encodes CDR1 DFQATT and CDR2 SNEGSKA (reference sequence). The CDR3 sequence is 12 residues long. CDR3 nucleotide sequence: TGCAGTGCCAAACCTATCGACACTGAAGCTTTCTTT. It encodes CSAKPIDTEAFF.

This clonotype has a count of ten or more. This chain joins TRBV20-1 and TRBJ1-1; 8 bases line up with TRBD1. The CDR3 totals 14 residues. V gave up 2 bases and J gave up 0 bases; unmatched junction bases: 2. Germline V CDR1 and CDR2: DFQATT, SNEGSKA (reference sequence). The CDR3 sequence is CSARRQGMNTEAFF. In DNA form, the CDR3 reads TGCAGTGCTAGACGACAGGGGATGAACACTGAAGCTTTCTTT.

This sequence joins TRBV11-2 and TRBJ2-2; tentative D call: TRBD2 (6 bases). The CDR3 consists of 17 residues. Trimming removed 3 bases at V and 1 base at J, with 15 bases between. Germline loops: CDR1 SGHAT, CDR2 FQNNGV. The CDR3 nucleotides are TGTGCCAGCAGCTTGGGGGGATACCCTCGGAACACCGGGGAGCTGTTTTTT. Amino acid sequence: CASSLGGYPRNTGELFF.

This clonotype was seen repeatedly, ten times or more. This CDR3 reads CASSLSRDRGRQPQHF. CDR3 bases: TGTGCCAGCAGCTTATCCCGGGACAGGGGACGTCAGCCCCAGCATTTT. The genes are TRBV11-2 and TRBJ1-5; TRBD1 agrees at 10 bases. Germline assignment: CDR1 SGHAT and CDR2 FQNNGV. CDR3 length: 16 residues. With V trimmed by 2 bases and J by 6 bases, 7 bases remained unmatched.

The sample holds many counts of this clonotype. The chain employs TRBV5-1 and TRBJ2-7; D may be TRBD2 (7 bases). Trimming cost V 2 bases and J 2 bases, with 11 bases left between them. Looked up from germline, CDR1 is SGHRS and CDR2 is YFSETQ. The CDR3 covers 14 residues. In DNA form, the CDR3 reads TGCGCCAGCAGCTTAGGGGGGGAGCCCTACGAGCAGTACTTC. It codes for CASSLGGEPYEQYF.

The table lists this clonotype with a few counts. The chain links TRBV28 to TRBJ1-5, with TRBD1 matching 11 bases. The V gene end was trimmed by 6 bases and the J gene end by 5 bases; junction bases not matched to a gene: 9. CDR1 is MDHEN, CDR2 SYDVKM, per germline. The CDR3 length is 16 residues. CDR3 coding DNA: TGTGCCAGCAGCCGCGGACAGGGGGCGTTTCATCAGCCCCAGCATTTT. This sequence encodes CASSRGQGAFHQPQHF.

Many counts were recorded for this clonotype. This rearrangement joins TRBV28 to TRBJ1-1; D perhaps matches TRBD1 (5 bases). The germline V and J ends were trimmed by 5 bases and 0 bases, with 16 bases remaining between them. Germline CDR1 MDHEN, CDR2 SYDVKM. The length of the CDR3 is 16 residues. As DNA, the CDR3 is TGTGCCAGCAGTCGACAGCCCAGGGCTTTGAACACTGAAGCTTTCTTT. This sequence encodes CASSRQPRALNTEAFF.

This clonotype was seen a single time. CDR3 region: CASSFTRRTEAFF. The CDR3 nucleotides read TGCGCCAGCAGCTTTACAAGAAGGACTGAAGCTTTCTTT. V is TRBV5-1 and J is TRBJ1-1; D is undetermined. The ends were cut back, 2 bases at V and 5 bases at J, with 10 bases in the middle. CDR3 size: 13 residues. Germline assignment: CDR1 SGHRS and CDR2 YFSETQ. The whole variable domain, filled in from reference TRBV5-1 and TRBJ1-1, reads KAGVTQTPRYLIKTRGQQVTLSCSPISGHRSVSWYQQTPGQGLQFLFEYFSETQRNKGNFPGRFSGRQFSNSRSEMNVSTLELGDSALYLCASSFTRRTEAFFGQGTRLTVV.

V and J are TRBV19 and TRBJ2-7; 8 bases are shared with TRBD1. Germline V gene lookup returns CDR1 LNHDA and CDR2 SQIVND (reference sequence). V dropped 4 bases and J dropped 0; count of bases not matched to a gene: 2. The CDR3 consists of 14 residues. The CDR3 sequence: CASSTDRGSYEQYF. As DNA, the CDR3 is TGTGCCAGTAGTACCGACAGGGGCTCCTACGAGCAGTACTTC.

This clonotype appeared many times. This chain links TRBV19 with TRBJ1-2; weak D call: TRBD1 (5 bases). V lost 3 bases and J 4 bases, leaving 12 bases between the germline ends. Per the germline V gene, CDR1 is LNHDA and CDR2 is SQIVND (reference sequence). This CDR3 spans 14 amino acids. The CDR3 loop reads CASSIPGTAYGYTF. The CDR3 DNA reads as TGTGCCAGTAGTATTCCCGGGACGGCCTATGGCTACACCTTC. Complete variable domain (other parts from reference TRBV19 and TRBJ1-2): DGGITQSPKYLFRKEGQNVTLSCEQNLNHDAMYWYRQDPGQGLRLIYYSQIVNDFQKGDIAEGYSVSREKKESFPLTVTSAQKNPTAFYLCASSIPGTAYGYTFGSGTRLTVV.

This clonotype was found many times. The V call is TRBV11-2, the J call TRBJ2-7, with D hard to call. With 5 bases removed from V and 3 bases from J, the gap between germline ends came to 5 bases. Looked up from germline, CDR1 is SGHAT and CDR2 is FQNNGV. CDR3 length: 11 residues. The CDR3 nucleotides are TGTGCCAGCAGCCAGTTCTACGAGCAGTACTTC. Residues: CASSQFYEQYF.

This chain's CDR3 is CASSSIGGTGNTIYF. The CDR3 bases are TGTGCCAGCTCATCTATAGGGGGAACAGGAAACACCATATATTTT. This chain joins TRBV18 and TRBJ1-3, with a tentative D call TRBD1 (6 bases). V was trimmed by 5 bases and J by 4 bases, leaving 15 bases between them. This CDR3 spans 15 amino acids. Germline lookup yields CDR1 KGHSH and CDR2 LQKENI.

The V call is TRBV20-1, the J call TRBJ2-2, with no clear D. The CDR3 loop spans 13 amino acids. Germline CDR1 reads DFQATT; CDR2 reads SNEGSKA (reference sequence). The V gene lost 6 bases and the J gene lost 4 bases, with 12 bases spanning the gap. The CDR3 region has the DNA TGCAGTGCGCGAGAGCAGCTCACCGGGGAGCTGTTTTTT. This gives the protein CSAREQLTGELFF.

This sequence joins TRBV11-2 and TRBJ2-2; D is possibly TRBD1 (5 bases). Per germline, CDR1 SGHAT and CDR2 FQNNGV. CDR3 length: 16 residues. Trimming cost V 1 base and J 4 bases, with 13 bases left between them. In nucleotides, the CDR3 is TGTGCCAGCAGCTTAGTTGTGGGGCTCCCCACCGGGGAGCTGTTTTTT. It encodes CASSLVVGLPTGELFF.

This clonotype was counted ten times or more. The CDR3 loop is CASSLELTTEAFF. As DNA, the CDR3 is TGTGCCAGCAGCTTGGAATTAACCACTGAAGCTTTCTTT. The J gene is TRBJ1-1, the V gene TRBV7-9; D gene uncertain. The CDR3 spans 13 residues. CDR1 and CDR2 (germline): SEHNR, FQNEAQ (reference sequence). The V and J ends lost 3 bases and 4 bases respectively, with 9 bases between them.

This clonotype was detected ten times or more. The rearrangement uses TRBV5-1 and TRBJ2-6; D call uncertain. This CDR3 comprises 15 residues. V shed 0 bases and J shed 3 bases, with 7 bases lying between them. In germline, CDR1 is SGHRS, CDR2 YFSETQ. The chain's CDR3 is CASSLGGGGANVLTF. Here the CDR3 DNA reads TGCGCCAGCAGCTTGGGTGGCGGTGGGGCCAACGTCCTGACTTTC.

CDR3 sequence: CASSHPQGRGRQPQHF. CDR3 nucleotides: TGCGCCAGCAGCCACCCCCAGGGCAGGGGTAGACAGCCCCAGCATTTT. This chain uses TRBV4-1 with TRBJ1-5; the D gene is possibly TRBD1 (6 bases). The CDR3 sequence is 16 residues long. From germline, CDR1 is MGHRA and CDR2 YSYEKL. Trimming removed 3 bases at V and 7 bases at J, with 19 bases between.

V gene TRBV6-1 combines with J gene TRBJ1-5; D not certain. V gave up 8 bases and J gave up 11 bases, with 7 bases separating them. Germline-derived CDR1 and CDR2 are MNHNS and SASEGT. There are 9 residues in the CDR3. CDR3 bases: TGTGCCAGCCCCGAGGCCCAGCATTTT. This encodes CASPEAQHF.

This clonotype appeared a few times. This chain uses TRBV19 with TRBJ1-3; D is undetermined. Germline V gives CDR1 LNHDA, CDR2 SQIVND (reference sequence). This CDR3 region has 13 residues. Trimming left V 4 bases short and J 4 bases short, with 8 bases between. The CDR3 sequence is CASSTDPGNTIYF. DNA of the CDR3: TGTGCCAGTAGTACCGATCCAGGAAACACCATATATTTT.

To note about this clonotype: A clone one base away is much larger, so this may be a read error. The J gene is TRBJ2-4, the V gene TRBV6-1, with 9 nucleotides matching TRBD2. Germline V gives CDR1 MNHNS, CDR2 SASEGT. This CDR3 is built from 16 residues. The CDR3 here is CASSEAWRGGQNIKYF. CDR3 nucleotides: TGTGCCAGCAGTGAAGCTTGGCGGGGGGGCCAAAACATTAAGTACTTC.

At least ten counts were recorded for this clonotype. The rearrangement uses TRBV2 and TRBJ1-5; tentatively, D is TRBD1 (6 bases). Between the trimmed V and J ends, which lost 1 base and 4 bases, there was a span of 11 bases. The CDR3 runs to 15 residues. The germline V gene encodes CDR1 SNHLY and CDR2 FYNNEI. CDR3 nucleotides: TGTGCCAGCAGTGAAGACCTTCAGGGGAATCAGCCCCAGCATTTT. Translated, it gives CASSEDLQGNQPQHF.

In its sample, this clonotype was seen a few times. The J gene is TRBJ2-2, the V gene TRBV7-8, with D perhaps matching TRBD1 or TRBD2 (5 bases each). The CDR3 spans 15 residues. Germline loops: CDR1 SGHVS, CDR2 FQNEAQ. Trimming left V 5 bases short and J 6 bases short, with 16 bases between. The CDR3 here is CASSPGPRRSGELFF. DNA of the CDR3: TGTGCCAGCAGCCCGGGACCCCGAAGGTCCGGGGAGCTGTTTTTT. Variable domain in full (rest from reference TRBV7-8 and TRBJ2-2): GAGVSQSPRYKVAKRGQDVALRCDPISGHVSLFWYQQALGQGPEFLTYFQNEAQLDKSGLPSDRFFAERPEGSVSTLKIQRTQQEDSAVYLCASSPGPRRSGELFFGEGSRLTVL.

This clonotype has only one observation. V is TRBV6-1 and J is TRBJ2-7; D gene uncertain. The CDR3 extends over 10 amino acids. The germline CDR1 and CDR2 sequences are MNHNS and SASEGT. Trimming stripped 6 bases from V and 6 bases from J, with 6 bases between. The CDR3, as DNA: TGTGCCAGCAGACGCCGCGAGCAGTACTTC. As protein: CASRRREQYF.

There are many counts of this clonotype. The rearrangement uses TRBV6-2 or TRBV6-3 and TRBJ2-7; TRBD2 aligns across 7 bases. The CDR3 runs to 15 residues. CDR1 MNHEY and CDR2 SVGEGT come from the germline V gene. V lost 0 bases, J lost 0 bases, and 2 bases stayed unmatched. The CDR3 bases are TGTGCCAGCAGTTACTCCGGCGGGAGCTCCTACGAGCAGTACTTC. This translates into CASSYSGGSSYEQYF.

This clonotype was detected ten times or more. The chain is built from TRBV11-2 and TRBJ1-2, with 10 positions matching TRBD1. Germline values: CDR1 SGHAT, CDR2 FQNNGV. The CDR3 covers 17 residues. V gave up 0 bases and J gave up 6 bases; unmatched junction bases: 10. This CDR3 is CASSLDHRAGQGHGYTF. The CDR3 DNA reads as TGTGCCAGCAGCTTAGATCATCGGGCGGGACAGGGGCATGGCTACACCTTC.